This T cell receptor beta chain is drawn from a study of shared clonotypes between healthy human individuals. Cells designated naive CD8 were CD45RO-negative and were positively selected for CCR7, with terminally differentiated effector memory CD45RA+ cells excluded. Details on this clone: What it recognizes is unknown.

Germline assignment: CDR1 WSHSY and CDR2 SAAADI. This CDR3 comprises 11 residues. V lost 2 bases and J lost 5, with 4 bases in between. Broader study findings: Relative to memory subsets, naive subsets generally showed larger estimated richness.

The test was conducted at deep level. TCRdb's table, derived via immunoSEQ multiplex PCR, lists solely in-frame clones and lacks some. The table includes approximately 2,000,000 clones, approximately 92% detected once. The TCR sequence derives from a man aged 18-30 years in good health. Some clones in this sample may be carry-over from other donors' samples. Material for sequencing was naive CD8+ T cells from PBMCs. The chain links TRBV10-2 to TRBJ2-7; D not certain. CDR3 DNA: TGCGCCAGCAGTGAGGGAGACGAGCAGTACTTC. It yields the protein CASSEGDEQYF.